Listed below are T cell receptor beta chains from one sample, sequenced in a study of human T cells and chemical hapten exposure. TCRdb analysed the RACE reads with MiXCR anew, one entry per CDR3 protein. The sample lists roughly 250,000 distinct CDR3 sequences, 7.5% to 9% occurring once. Sequencing was performed on whole blood, taken in connection with sensitization to the hapten diphenylcyclopropenone (DPC). The receptor set was obtained from a middle-aged woman with alopecia areata. Some clones in this sample may be carry-over from other donors' samples. The CDR3 runs from the conserved cysteine through the conserved F or W. Each record gives: J gene, D gene, CDR3 length, clone size, V gene, CDR3 protein, CDR3 DNA. D genes are given only for firm matches. A clone size is listed for some rows: how often the clone was seen (once, few, many), or a class if it is expanded.

TRBJ2-3	.	15	few	TRBV5-1	CASSLDQPEIDTQYF	TGCGCCAGCAGCTTGGACCAGCCGGAGATAGATACGCAGTATTTT
TRBJ2-7	TRBD2	15	few	TRBV20-1	CSARDAREGTYEQYF	TGCAGTGCTAGAGATGCGAGGGAGGGGACGTACGAGCAGTACTTC
TRBJ1-1	.	13	.	TRBV21-1	CASSKGVGTEAFF	TGTGCCAGCAGCAAAGGGGTTGGCACTGAAGCTTTCTTT
TRBJ1-1	.	13	.	TRBV3-1	CASSRTANTEAFF	TGTGCCAGCAGCCGGACAGCTAACACTGAAGCTTTCTTT
TRBJ1-2	.	14	few	TRBV7-2	CASSSDPANYGYTF	TGTGCCAGCAGCTCGGACCCCGCTAACTATGGCTACACCTTC
TRBJ1-5	.	16	many	TRBV28	CASSPSAGYSNQPQHF	TGTGCCAGCAGTCCCTCAGCAGGTTATAGCAATCAGCCCCAGCATTTT
TRBJ2-1	TRBD2	17	few	TRBV7-9	CASSLETSGSGYNEQFF	TGTGCCAGCAGCTTAGAAACTAGCGGGAGTGGGTACAATGAGCAGTTCTTC
TRBJ2-3	TRBD1	16	many	TRBV5-1	CASSTTTGGGTDTQYF	TGCGCCAGCAGCACGACGACAGGGGGCGGCACAGATACGCAGTATTTT
TRBJ1-2	TRBD1	14	many	TRBV18	CASSPGQDLYGYTF	TGTGCCAGCTCCCCGGGACAGGACCTCTATGGCTACACCTTC
TRBJ2-5	.	15	.	TRBV6-5	CASSQDLIGVGTQYF	TGTGCCAGCAGCCAGGATCTTATCGGTGTCGGGACCCAGTACTTC
TRBJ1-5	.	15	many	TRBV29-1	CSVREGYSSNQPQHF	TGCAGCGTTCGGGAGGGATATTCGAGCAATCAGCCCCAGCATTTT
TRBJ2-1	TRBD2	15	many	TRBV12-3/TRBV12-4	CASSSLAGGGNEQFF	TGTGCCAGCAGCTCACTAGCGGGAGGAGGCAATGAGCAGTTCTTC
TRBJ2-1	TRBD2	18	.	TRBV7-8	CASSLYRQGLAGRDEQFF	TGTGCCAGCAGCTTATACCGTCAGGGACTAGCGGGGAGGGATGAGCAGTTCTTC
TRBJ2-7	TRBD2	15	few	TRBV20-1	CSARDLAGSFYEQYF	TGCAGTGCTAGAGACCTAGCGGGATCCTTTTACGAGCAGTACTTC
TRBJ2-7	.	14	.	TRBV5-1	CASKEGPLSYEQYF	TGCGCCAGCAAGGAGGGACCTTTGTCCTACGAGCAGTACTTC
TRBJ2-3	TRBD2	17	.	TRBV10-3	CAISDPGLAASTDTQYF	TGTGCCATCAGTGACCCTGGACTAGCGGCGAGCACAGATACGCAGTATTTT
TRBJ2-4	TRBD1	13	few	TRBV7-9	CASSTGQPNIQYF	TGTGCCAGCAGCACGGGACAGCCAAACATTCAGTACTTC
TRBJ1-4	TRBD1	14	few	TRBV7-2	CASSLAGGGEKLFF	TGTGCCAGCAGCTTAGCAGGGGGCGGAGAAAAACTGTTTTTT
TRBJ2-1	TRBD2	14	.	TRBV20-1	CSARGTRGRDEQFF	TGCAGTGCGCGGGGGACTAGAGGCCGGGATGAGCAGTTCTTC
TRBJ2-4	TRBD1	14	.	TRBV28	CASRTGTGLNIQYF	TGTGCCAGCAGGACGGGGACAGGGTTAAACATTCAGTACTTC
TRBJ1-2	TRBD1	14	.	TRBV30	CAWSAGQGANGYTF	TGTGCCTGGAGTGCCGGACAGGGGGCTAATGGCTACACCTTC
TRBJ2-7	.	14	.	TRBV27	CASSPEGVGYEQYF	TGTGCCAGCAGTCCCGAGGGAGTGGGGTACGAGCAGTACTTC
TRBJ2-7	TRBD2	14	many	TRBV6-4	CASKVTSDSYEQYF	TGTGCCAGCAAAGTGACTAGCGACTCCTACGAGCAGTACTTC
TRBJ2-3	.	17	.	TRBV7-6	CASSLAFAADHTDTQYF	TGTGCCAGCAGCTTAGCGTTCGCGGCAGATCACACAGATACGCAGTATTTT
TRBJ2-1	TRBD2	13	few	TRBV9	CASSEGTSGKQFF	TGTGCCAGCAGCGAGGGGACTAGCGGGAAGCAGTTCTTC
TRBJ2-5	TRBD2	13	.	TRBV7-7	CASSRERGETQYF	TGTGCTAGCAGCCGGGAGCGGGGAGAGACCCAGTACTTC
TRBJ2-3	.	16	.	TRBV6-6	CASSYGARGFADTQYF	TGTGCCAGCAGTTACGGGGCTAGGGGGTTTGCAGATACGCAGTATTTT
TRBJ2-1	.	18	.	TRBV5-4	CASSLKGSPISSYNEQFF	TGTGCCAGCAGCTTGAAGGGTTCCCCTATTAGCTCCTACAATGAGCAGTTCTTC
TRBJ2-3	TRBD2	15	.	TRBV7-2	CASSLMAGGPDTQYF	TGTGCCAGCAGCTTAATGGCGGGAGGGCCAGATACGCAGTATTTT
TRBJ2-7	.	12	many	TRBV28	CASSLPPYEQYF	TGTGCCAGCAGCCTACCCCCCTACGAGCAGTACTTC
TRBJ2-1	TRBD2	16	few	TRBV12-3/TRBV12-4	CASSLSSGRAWNEQFF	TGTGCCAGCAGCCTCTCTAGCGGGAGGGCCTGGAATGAGCAGTTCTTC
TRBJ2-7	.	15	.	TRBV6-5	CASRTGTADPYEQYF	TGTGCCAGCAGAACCGGGACCGCCGACCCCTACGAGCAGTACTTC
TRBJ1-2	TRBD1	11	few	TRBV20-1	CSAYRGNGYTF	TGCAGTGCTTACAGGGGGAACGGCTACACCTTC
TRBJ2-3	.	14	.	TRBV28	CASSLWVPTDTQYF	TGTGCCAGCAGTTTATGGGTCCCCACAGATACGCAGTATTTT
TRBJ2-1	.	11	.	TRBV20-1	CSALKGYEQFF	TGCAGTGCATTGAAAGGGTACGAGCAGTTCTTC
TRBJ2-3	.	13	few	TRBV20-1	CSAPAGNTDTQYF	TGCAGTGCCCCAGCGGGTAACACAGATACGCAGTATTTT
TRBJ2-1	.	13	many	TRBV28	CASSKSPYNEQFF	TGTGCCAGCAGTAAAAGCCCCTACAATGAGCAGTTCTTC
TRBJ1-5	.	14	few	TRBV28	CASGIIDSNQPQHF	TGTGCCAGCGGGATTATAGATAGCAATCAGCCCCAGCATTTT
TRBJ1-3	.	17	.	TRBV5-1	CASSLSQGYSSGNTIYF	TGCGCCAGCAGCTTGTCCCAGGGCTATTCATCTGGAAACACCATATATTTT